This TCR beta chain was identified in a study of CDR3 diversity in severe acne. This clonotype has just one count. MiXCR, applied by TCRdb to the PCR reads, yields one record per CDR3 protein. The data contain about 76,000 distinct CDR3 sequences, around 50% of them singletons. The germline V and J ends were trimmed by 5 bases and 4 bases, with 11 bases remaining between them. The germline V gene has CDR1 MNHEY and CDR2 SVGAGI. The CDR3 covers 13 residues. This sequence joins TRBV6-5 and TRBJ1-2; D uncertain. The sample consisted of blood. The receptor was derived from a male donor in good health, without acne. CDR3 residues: CASSEFRTYGYTF. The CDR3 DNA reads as TGTGCCAGCAGTGAATTTCGGACCTATGGCTACACCTTC.